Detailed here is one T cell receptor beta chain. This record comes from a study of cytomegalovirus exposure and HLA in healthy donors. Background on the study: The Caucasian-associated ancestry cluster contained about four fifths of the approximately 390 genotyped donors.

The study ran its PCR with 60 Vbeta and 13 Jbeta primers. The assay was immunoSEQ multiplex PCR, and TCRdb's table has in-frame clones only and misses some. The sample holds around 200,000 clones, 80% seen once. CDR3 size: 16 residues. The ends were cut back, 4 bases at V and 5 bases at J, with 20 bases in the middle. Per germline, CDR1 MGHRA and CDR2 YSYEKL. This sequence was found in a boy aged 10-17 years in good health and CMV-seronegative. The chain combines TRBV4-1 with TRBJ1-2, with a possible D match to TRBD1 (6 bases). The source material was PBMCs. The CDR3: CASSPGIVRQGYGYTF. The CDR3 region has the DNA TGCGCCAGCAGCCCAGGCATTGTACGGCAGGGGTATGGCTACACCTTC.